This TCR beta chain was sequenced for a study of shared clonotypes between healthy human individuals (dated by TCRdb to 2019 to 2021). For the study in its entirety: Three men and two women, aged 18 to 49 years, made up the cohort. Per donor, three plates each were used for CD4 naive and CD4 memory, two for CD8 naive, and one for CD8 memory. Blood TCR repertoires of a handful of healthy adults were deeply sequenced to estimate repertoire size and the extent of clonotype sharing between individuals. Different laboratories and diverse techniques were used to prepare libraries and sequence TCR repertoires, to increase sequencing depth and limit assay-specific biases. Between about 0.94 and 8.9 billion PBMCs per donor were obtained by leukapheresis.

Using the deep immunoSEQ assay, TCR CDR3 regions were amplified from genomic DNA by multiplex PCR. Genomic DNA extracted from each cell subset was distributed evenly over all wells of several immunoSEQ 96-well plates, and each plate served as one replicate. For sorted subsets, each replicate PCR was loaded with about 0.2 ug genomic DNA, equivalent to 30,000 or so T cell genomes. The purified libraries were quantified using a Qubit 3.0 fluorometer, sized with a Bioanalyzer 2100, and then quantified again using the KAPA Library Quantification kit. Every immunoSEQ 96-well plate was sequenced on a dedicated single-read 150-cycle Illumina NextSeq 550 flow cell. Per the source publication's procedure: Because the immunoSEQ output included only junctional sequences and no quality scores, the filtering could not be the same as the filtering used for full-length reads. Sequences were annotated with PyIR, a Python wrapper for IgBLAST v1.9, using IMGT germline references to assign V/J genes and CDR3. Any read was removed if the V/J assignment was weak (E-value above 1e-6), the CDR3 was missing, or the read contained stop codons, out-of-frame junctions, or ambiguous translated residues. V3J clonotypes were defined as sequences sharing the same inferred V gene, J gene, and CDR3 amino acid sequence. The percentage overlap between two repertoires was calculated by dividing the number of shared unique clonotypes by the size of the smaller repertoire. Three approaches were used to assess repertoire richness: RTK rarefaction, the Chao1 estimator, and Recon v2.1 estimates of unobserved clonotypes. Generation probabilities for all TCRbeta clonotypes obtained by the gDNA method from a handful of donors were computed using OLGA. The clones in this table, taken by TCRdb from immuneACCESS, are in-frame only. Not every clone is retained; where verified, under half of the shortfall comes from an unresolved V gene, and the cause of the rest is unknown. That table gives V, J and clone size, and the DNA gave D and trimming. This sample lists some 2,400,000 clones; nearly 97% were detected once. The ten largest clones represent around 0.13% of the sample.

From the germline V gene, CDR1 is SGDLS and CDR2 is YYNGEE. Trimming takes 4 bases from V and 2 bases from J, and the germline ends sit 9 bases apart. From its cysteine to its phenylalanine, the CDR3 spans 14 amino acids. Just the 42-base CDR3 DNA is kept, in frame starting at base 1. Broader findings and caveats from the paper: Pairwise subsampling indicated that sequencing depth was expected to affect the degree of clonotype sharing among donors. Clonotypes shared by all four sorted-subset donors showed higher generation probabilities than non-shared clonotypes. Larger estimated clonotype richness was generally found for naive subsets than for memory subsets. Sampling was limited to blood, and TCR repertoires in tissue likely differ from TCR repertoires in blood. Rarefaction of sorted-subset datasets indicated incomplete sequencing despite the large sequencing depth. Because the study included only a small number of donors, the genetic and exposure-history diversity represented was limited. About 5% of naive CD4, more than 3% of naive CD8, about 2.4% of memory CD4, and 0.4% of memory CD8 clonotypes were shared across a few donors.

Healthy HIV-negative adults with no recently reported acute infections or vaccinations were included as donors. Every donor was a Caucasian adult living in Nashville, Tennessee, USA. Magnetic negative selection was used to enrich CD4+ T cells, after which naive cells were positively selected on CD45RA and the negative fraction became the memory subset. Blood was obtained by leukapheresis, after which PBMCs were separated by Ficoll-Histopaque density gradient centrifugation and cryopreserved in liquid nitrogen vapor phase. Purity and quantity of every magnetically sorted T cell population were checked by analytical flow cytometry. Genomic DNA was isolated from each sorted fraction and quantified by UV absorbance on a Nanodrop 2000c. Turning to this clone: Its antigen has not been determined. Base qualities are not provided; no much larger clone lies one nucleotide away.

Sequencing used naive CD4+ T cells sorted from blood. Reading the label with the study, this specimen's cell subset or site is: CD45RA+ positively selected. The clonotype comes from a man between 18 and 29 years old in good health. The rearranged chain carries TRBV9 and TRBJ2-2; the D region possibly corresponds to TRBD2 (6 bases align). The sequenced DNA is TGTGCCAGCAGCCCCGGGACTAACACCGGGGAGCTGTTTTTT. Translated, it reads CASSPGTNTGELFF.